The 21 T cell receptor beta chains reported below all come from one sample, sequenced in a study of Ad26.COV2.S vaccination and SARS-CoV-2 variants. Treatment meaning: around 19 received Ad26.COV2.S at low or high dose, single or two shots; 5 received placebo; per-sample allocation not given. Each sample was drawn 63 days after the first injection (of vaccine or placebo). This table comes from immunoSEQ multiplex PCR, and its TCRdb copy is limited to in-frame clones, with some not included. The sample lists some 500,000 clones, 89% seen once, with over 2% in the top ten. The specimen comprised peripheral blood, sampled in a trial of Ad26.COV2.S vaccine versus placebo. All receptors derive from a person aged 18-60 years who received the Ad26.COV2.S COVID-19 vaccine or a placebo.

The chain carries TRBV2 and TRBJ1-2, with D hard to call. The CDR3 extends over 11 amino acids. Germline V gene lookup returns CDR1 SNHLY and CDR2 FYNNEI. V was pared by 7 bases and J by 3 bases, with 6 bases between. This CDR3 is CASKEDYGYTF. The CDR3 nucleotides read TGTGCCAGCAAAGAAGACTATGGCTACACCTTC.

For the CDR3, the DNA is TGTGCCAGCAGCCTCCGTGCGTGGGACTACAATGAGCAGTTCTTC. Its translation: CASSLRAWDYNEQFF. The rearrangement uses TRBV28 and TRBJ2-1; D is uncertain. The CDR3 length is 15 residues. The V end lost 6 bases, the J end lost 3 bases, and 15 bases lay between the germline ends. In germline, CDR1 is MDHEN, CDR2 SYDVKM.

The J gene is TRBJ2-1, the V gene TRBV11-1; TRBD2 matches at 12 bases. Trimming cost V 5 bases and J 9 bases; bases outside gene matches: 8. This CDR3 region has 15 residues. Germline V gives CDR1 SGHAT, CDR2 FQDESV (reference sequence). The CDR3 protein is CASSPRLAGESEQFF. CDR3 nucleotide sequence: TGTGCCAGCAGCCCCCGACTAGCGGGAGAGTCTGAGCAGTTCTTC.

The chain is built from TRBV9 and TRBJ2-3; 7 nucleotides align to TRBD1. The CDR3 sequence is 15 residues long. CDR1 is SGDLS, CDR2 YYNGEE, per germline. V dropped 0 bases and J dropped 1; count of bases not matched to a gene: 2. This chain's CDR3 is CASSVDRGRTDTQYF. Written as DNA, the CDR3 is TGTGCCAGCAGCGTAGACAGGGGACGCACAGATACGCAGTATTTT.

The rearrangement links TRBV7-9 to TRBJ1-2; D perhaps matches TRBD1 (5 bases). The CDR3 sequence is 11 residues long. V was cut by 4 bases and J by 9 bases, with 9 bases left in between. Per germline, CDR1 SEHNR and CDR2 FQNEAQ (reference sequence). CDR3 loop: CASSSDSRYTF. CDR3 bases: TGTGCCAGCAGCTCTGACAGCCGCTACACCTTC.

The chain is built from TRBV12-5 and TRBJ2-1; 12 positions agree with TRBD1. V gave up 6 bases and J gave up 5 bases; unmatched junction bases: 2. In germline, CDR1 is LGHNT, CDR2 FRNRAP. The CDR3 loop spans 14 amino acids. The DNA of the CDR3 is TGTGCTAGTGGCAGGGACAGGGGGCACAATGAGCAGTTCTTC. This translates into CASGRDRGHNEQFF.

The chain employs TRBV7-2 and TRBJ2-5; 11 bases fit TRBD2. Per the germline V gene, CDR1 is SGHTA and CDR2 is FQGNSA. Trimming cost V 1 base and J 5 bases; bases outside gene matches: 6. The CDR3 is made up of 16 amino acids. In DNA form, the CDR3 reads TGTGCCAGCAGCTTAGAAACGGGACTAGCGGAGGAGACCCAGTACTTC. It encodes CASSLETGLAEETQYF. The full variable domain, completed using reference TRBV7-2 and TRBJ2-5, is GAGVSQSPSNKVTEKGKDVELRCDPISGHTALYWYRQSLGQGLEFLIYFQGNSAPDKSGLPSDRFSAERTGGSVSTLTIQRTQQEDSAVYLCASSLETGLAEETQYFGPGTRLLVL.

V gene TRBV19 combines with J gene TRBJ1-2; 7 positions match TRBD1. Germline V gives CDR1 LNHDA, CDR2 SQIVND (reference sequence). The CDR3 has 15 amino acids. The V segment lost 4 bases and the J segment 7 bases; nucleotides outside the gene matches: 12. CDR3 sequence: CASSTATGVESGYTF. The DNA for the CDR3 is TGTGCCAGTAGTACGGCAACAGGGGTGGAAAGTGGCTACACCTTC.

In its sample, this clone was seen once. The V call is TRBV19, the J call TRBJ1-3; no clear D gene. The V gene lost 5 bases and the J gene lost 3 bases, with 11 bases spanning the gap. Germline V lookup: CDR1 LNHDA, CDR2 SQIVND (reference sequence). The CDR3 covers 14 residues. The CDR3, as DNA: TGTGCCAGTAGTTTCCGACAATTTGGAAACACCATATATTTT. Amino acid sequence: CASSFRQFGNTIYF.

This clone was counted once. The J gene is TRBJ1-3, the V gene TRBV7-2; possible D gene TRBD1, 5 bases. The CDR3 contains 15 residues. Germline V gene lookup returns CDR1 SGHTA and CDR2 FQGNSA. Trimming removed 2 bases at V and 0 bases at J, with 8 bases between. The CDR3 sequence: CASSLQGNSGNTIYF. CDR3 DNA: TGTGCCAGCAGCTTACAGGGCAACTCTGGAAACACCATATATTTT.

The J gene is TRBJ1-2, the V gene TRBV5-1; 8 bases fit TRBD1. CDR3 length: 14 residues. Germline V gene lookup returns CDR1 SGHRS and CDR2 YFSETQ. The V and J ends lost 5 bases and 5 bases, in that order; junction bases with no gene match: 8. The CDR3 nucleotides read TGCGCCAGCAGGAAGACAGGGGCGGAGTATGGCTACACCTTC. It codes for CASRKTGAEYGYTF.

The chain couples TRBV7-2 to TRBJ1-1; 11 bases align to TRBD1. The CDR3 spans 14 residues. The germline V gene encodes CDR1 SGHTA and CDR2 FQGNSA. Trimming took 5 bases from V and 5 from J; bases not matched to a gene: 4. The CDR3 DNA reads as TGTGCCAGCAGCGTGGACAGGGGGCGAACTGAAGCTTTCTTT. Amino acids: CASSVDRGRTEAFF.

The V call is TRBV28, the J call TRBJ1-5; 11 bases match TRBD1. Germline CDR1 is MDHEN and CDR2 is SYDVKM. Trimming cost V 4 bases and J 4 bases; bases outside gene matches: 3. CDR3 length: 15 residues. CDR3 sequence: CASSSGTGGNQPQHF. CDR3 sequence (DNA): TGTGCCAGCAGTTCCGGGACAGGGGGGAATCAGCCCCAGCATTTT.

The rearrangement uses TRBV29-1 and TRBJ1-2; D gene uncertain. Germline V CDR1 and CDR2: SQVTM, ANQGSEA. V was cut by 4 bases and J by 4 bases, with 19 bases left in between. The CDR3 extends over 15 amino acids. In nucleotides, the CDR3 is TGCAGCGTTGGTACTATACAGTCCTATATCTATGGCTACACCTTC. Translated: CSVGTIQSYIYGYTF.

This sequence joins TRBV5-4 and TRBJ1-3; maybe TRBD1 (6 bases). From germline, CDR1 is SGHNT and CDR2 YYREEE (reference sequence). V gave up 2 bases and J gave up 3 bases, with 12 bases separating them. The CDR3 contains 15 residues. CDR3 sequence: CASSLRGAFGNTIYF. The CDR3 DNA follows: TGTGCCAGCAGCTTAAGGGGGGCCTTTGGAAACACCATATATTTT.

V is TRBV6-2 or TRBV6-3 and J is TRBJ1-2, with D uncertain. This CDR3 is 12 amino acids long. CDR1 MNHEY and CDR2 SVGEGT come from the germline V gene. Trimming took 2 bases from V and 5 from J, leaving 6 bases between them. For the CDR3, the DNA is TGTGCCAGCAGTTACAGCTTTTATGGCTACACCTTC. Amino acid sequence: CASSYSFYGYTF.

The chain is built from TRBV5-1 and TRBJ1-2, with D possibly matching TRBD1 (5 bases). Germline V gives CDR1 SGHRS, CDR2 YFSETQ. Trimming cost V 1 base and J 8 bases, with 24 bases left between them. The CDR3 is 17 amino acids. In nucleotides, the CDR3 is TGCGCCAGCAGCTTGTTAGCGGGCAGGGCGGGTCTGGAGGGCTACACCTTC. Translating it yields CASSLLAGRAGLEGYTF.

Of note for this clone: One end of the junction does not line up with germline, which may come from a read error. The J gene is TRBJ1-1, the V gene TRBV19; no firm D call. The CDR3 spans 14 residues. Germline V CDR1 and CDR2: LNHDA, SQIVND (reference sequence). The CDR3, as DNA: TGTGCCAGTAGCATAGGACGCAGCAACACTGAAGCTTTCTTT. It is translated as CASSIGRSNTEAFF.

This clone was observed once. The CDR3 spells CAWSKGTWDQPQHF. The DNA of the CDR3 is TGTGCCTGGAGCAAAGGGACTTGGGATCAGCCCCAGCATTTT. V gene TRBV30 combines with J gene TRBJ1-5; D possibly corresponds to TRBD1 (5 bases). The V end lost 3 bases, the J end lost 5 bases, and 14 bases lay between the germline ends. Per germline, CDR1 GTSNPN and CDR2 SVGIG (reference sequence). The CDR3 loop spans 14 amino acids.

J is TRBJ1-5 and V is TRBV7-9, with D maybe TRBD1 (6 bases). The CDR3 has 14 residues. V was cut by 1 base and J by 3 bases, with 7 bases left in between. Germline CDR1 SEHNR, CDR2 FQNEAQ (reference sequence). Here the CDR3 reads CASSLGQANQPQHF. The CDR3 nucleotides read TGTGCCAGCAGCTTAGGACAGGCCAATCAGCCCCAGCATTTT.

The chain joins TRBV7-2 to TRBJ1-5, with D unclear. The CDR3 length is 15 residues. Germline lookup yields CDR1 SGHTA and CDR2 FQGNSA. V dropped 1 base and J dropped 1 base, with 8 bases sitting between them. This chain's CDR3 is CASSLVQNSNQPQHF. CDR3 in DNA: TGTGCCAGCAGCTTAGTTCAGAACAGCAATCAGCCCCAGCATTTT.